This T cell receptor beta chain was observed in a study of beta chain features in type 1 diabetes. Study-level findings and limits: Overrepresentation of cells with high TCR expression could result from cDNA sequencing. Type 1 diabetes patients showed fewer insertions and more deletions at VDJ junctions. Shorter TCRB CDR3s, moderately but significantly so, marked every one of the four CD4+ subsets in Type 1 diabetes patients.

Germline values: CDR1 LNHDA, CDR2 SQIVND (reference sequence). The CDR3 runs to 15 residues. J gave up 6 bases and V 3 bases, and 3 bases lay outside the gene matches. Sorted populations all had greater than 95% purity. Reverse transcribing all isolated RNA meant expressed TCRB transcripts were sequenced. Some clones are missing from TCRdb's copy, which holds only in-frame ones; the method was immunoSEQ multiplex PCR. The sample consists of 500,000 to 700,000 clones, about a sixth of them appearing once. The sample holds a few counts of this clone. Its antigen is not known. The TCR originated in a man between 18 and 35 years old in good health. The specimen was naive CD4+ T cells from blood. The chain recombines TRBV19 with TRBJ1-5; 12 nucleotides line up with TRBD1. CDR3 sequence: CASSMGQGASQPQHF. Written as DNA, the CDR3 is TGTGCCAGTAGTATGGGACAGGGGGCGAGTCAGCCCCAGCATTTT.